A single sample is the source of the 19 T cell receptor beta chains below, sequenced in a study of blood T cell repertoires in COVID-19. TCRdb's copy holds only in-frame clones and misses some; the assay was immunoSEQ multiplex PCR. The profile covers about 64,000 clones, with 70% to 90% appearing a single time and around 3.5% taken by the ten largest. Sequencing was carried out using peripheral blood. These receptors were taken from a man aged 45-60 years with active COVID-19.

The gene calls are TRBV12-3 or TRBV12-4 and TRBJ1-1; D is perhaps TRBD1 (5 bases). The CDR3 totals 13 residues. The V end was cut by 4 bases, the J end by 6 bases, with 12 bases between. The CDR3 nucleotides are TGTGCCAGCAGTTCGATAGGGGTTTCTGAAGCTTTCTTT. Translation gives CASSSIGVSEAFF.

V and J are TRBV10-1 and TRBJ2-1; 8 bases agree with TRBD2. Looked up from germline, CDR1 is WNHNN and CDR2 is SYGVQD (reference sequence). The J segment lost 6 bases and the V segment lost 3 bases, leaving 4 bases of the junction unmatched. This CDR3 is built from 14 residues. CDR3 bases: TGCGCCAGCAGTGACAGCGGGGGTTCCAATGAGCAGTTCTTC. Translation: CASSDSGGSNEQFF.

The chain joins TRBV6-5 to TRBJ2-1, with 7 nucleotides matching TRBD2. Germline values: CDR1 MNHEY, CDR2 SVGAGI. This CDR3 has 15 residues. Trimming took 6 bases from V and 4 from J; bases not matched to a gene: 9. The CDR3 DNA follows: TGTGCCAGCAGCCGAGCTAGCGGAGGATACAATGAGCAGTTCTTC. It translates to CASSRASGGYNEQFF.

The chain employs TRBV6-6 and TRBJ2-3, with D possibly TRBD2 on 6 matching bases. The CDR3 runs 15 residues. Germline V CDR1 and CDR2: MNHNY, SVGAGI (reference sequence). Deletions cut 6 bases from V and 5 bases from J, with 18 bases between. CDR3 nucleotide sequence: TGTGCCAGCAGCGGAACCTCCACCGGGGGAGATACGCAGTATTTT. Protein sequence: CASSGTSTGGDTQYF.

This clone qualifies as medium-sized. This chain connects TRBV5-1 to TRBJ2-7; TRBD2 aligns across 7 bases. The trim removed 2 bases at V and 5 bases at J, leaving 10 bases unmatched. CDR1 and CDR2 from the germline V gene are SGHRS and YFSETQ. CDR3 length: 15 residues. DNA for the CDR3: TGCGCCAGCAGCTTATTAGAAAGCGGGATCCACGAGCAGTACTTC. Translating gives CASSLLESGIHEQYF.

The genes are TRBV5-6 and TRBJ2-1; tentative D call: TRBD2 (6 bases). V lost 5 bases to trimming and J lost 3 bases, with 18 bases between them. This CDR3 comprises 16 residues. CDR1 and CDR2 (germline): SGHDT, YYEEEE. The CDR3 DNA follows: TGTGCCAGCAGATCTTCTAATGGGGGGTTCTACAATGAGCAGTTCTTC. Translation gives CASRSSNGGFYNEQFF.

This clone was seen once. The chain carries TRBV4-1 and TRBJ2-5; a possible D gene is TRBD2 (6 bases). CDR1 is MGHRA and CDR2 is YSYEKL in the germline V gene. Trimming removed 0 bases from V and 4 bases from J, with 12 bases in between. CDR3 length equals 15 residues. The CDR3 loop reads CASSQDAGLLETQYF. The CDR3, as DNA: TGCGCCAGCAGCCAAGATGCGGGGCTCCTAGAGACCCAGTACTTC.

This clone was detected once. The rearrangement links TRBV18 to TRBJ1-1; D might be TRBD1 (5 bases). The V and J ends lost 6 bases and 0 bases respectively, with 11 bases between them. This CDR3 contains 14 residues. CDR1 is KGHSH and CDR2 is LQKENI in the germline V gene. CDR3 nucleotide sequence: TGTGCCAGCTCTTACGACAGAGTGAACACTGAAGCTTTCTTT. This sequence encodes CASSYDRVNTEAFF.

The chain has TRBV5-4 and TRBJ2-2; D is perhaps TRBD1 (6 bases). There are 14 residues in the CDR3. Germline V gene data show CDR1 as SGHNT and CDR2 as YYREEE (reference sequence). V lost 4 bases, J lost 7 bases, and 14 bases lay in between. The CDR3 region is CASSHRQVRGELFF. In nucleotides, the CDR3 is TGTGCCAGCAGCCACAGACAGGTGCGCGGGGAGCTGTTTTTT.

This clone showed up just once. The rearrangement uses TRBV29-1 and TRBJ1-5, with 7 bases fitting TRBD1. The CDR3 is 14 amino acids. V shed 6 bases and J 5 bases; nucleotides not matched to a gene: 10. CDR1 SQVTM and CDR2 ANQGSEA come from the germline V gene. CDR3 region: CSVTTGASDQPQHF. The CDR3 DNA is TGCAGCGTCACTACAGGGGCGTCTGATCAGCCCCAGCATTTT. Full variable domain (rest looked up from reference TRBV29-1 and TRBJ1-5): SAVISQKPSRDICQRGTSLTIQCQVDSQVTMMFWYRQQPGQSLTLIATANQGSEATYESGFVIDKFPISRPNLTFSTLTVSNMSPEDSSIYLCSVTTGASDQPQHFGDGTRLSIL.

The chain carries TRBV4-2 and TRBJ2-5, with 10 nucleotides matching TRBD2. Looked up from germline, CDR1 is LGHNA and CDR2 is YNFKEQ. V was clipped by 4 bases and J by 4 bases; unmatched bases: 9. The CDR3 runs to 16 residues. The CDR3 bases are TGTGCCAGCAGCCCCGAGAGAGCGGGGGGGGGAGAGACCCAGTACTTC. Its translation is CASSPERAGGGETQYF.

The chain recombines TRBV29-1 with TRBJ2-1; TRBD2 agrees at 14 bases. Unmatched junction bases numbered 4, after V lost 6 bases and J lost 6 bases. CDR1 and CDR2 from the germline V gene are SQVTM and ANQGSEA. There are 14 residues in the CDR3. The CDR3 nucleotides are TGCAGCGTGGGAGGACTAGCGGGAGGCAATGAGCAGTTCTTC. Translated: CSVGGLAGGNEQFF.

The chain links TRBV20-1 to TRBJ1-5, with D perhaps matching TRBD1 (5 bases). The V end lost 7 bases, the J end lost 4 bases, and 20 bases lay between the germline ends. This CDR3 is 15 amino acids long. Germline CDR1 is DFQATT and CDR2 is SNEGSKA (reference sequence). This chain's CDR3 is CSVSSGRVRNQPQHF. DNA of the CDR3: TGCAGTGTTAGTTCAGGCAGGGTAAGGAATCAGCCCCAGCATTTT.

The chain combines TRBV7-2 with TRBJ2-3; D perhaps matches TRBD2 (5 bases). Per the germline V gene, CDR1 is SGHTA and CDR2 is FQGNSA. The CDR3 runs 14 residues. Trimming took off 5 bases at V and 7 bases at J, with 16 bases between the two ends. The DNA for the CDR3 is TGTGCCAGCAGCCCCCAAGGTGTCGGGAATACGCAGTATTTT. It is translated as CASSPQGVGNTQYF.

As concerns this clone: A read error may account for a junction end that differs from germline. This chain uses TRBV7-7 with TRBJ2-5; D perhaps matches TRBD1 (5 bases). CDR3 size: 13 residues. Per the germline V gene, CDR1 is SSHAT and CDR2 is FNYEAQ (reference sequence). CDR3 bases: TGTGCTAGCAGCTCAAGCAGGGTTGGGACCCAGTACTTC. It encodes CASSSSRVGTQYF.

The chain joins TRBV3-1 (or the pseudogene TRBV3-2) to TRBJ2-6; D is ambiguous. Germline CDR1 is LGHDT and CDR2 is YNNKEL (reference sequence). This CDR3 has 16 amino acids. V was pared by 0 bases and J by 4 bases, with 10 bases between. CDR3 sequence: CASSQEKASGANVLTF. CDR3 nucleotides: TGTGCCAGCAGCCAAGAAAAAGCATCCGGGGCCAACGTCCTGACTTTC.

The chain combines TRBV5-1 with TRBJ2-3; 9 bases fit TRBD2. Germline trimming cut 4 bases from V and 3 bases from J; bases unmatched to any gene: 6. The germline CDR1 and CDR2 sequences are SGHRS and YFSETQ. The CDR3 extends over 15 amino acids. In nucleotides, the CDR3 is TGCGCCAGCAGCCCCCCAACTAGCGGGACAGATACGCAGTATTTT. Translating gives CASSPPTSGTDTQYF.

V gene TRBV5-1 combines with J gene TRBJ2-1; D is perhaps TRBD1 (5 bases). Germline loops: CDR1 SGHRS, CDR2 YFSETQ. The CDR3 loop spans 13 amino acids. The V gene lost 7 bases and the J gene lost 7 bases, with 15 bases spanning the gap. CDR3: CASRSNQGNEQFF. CDR3 bases: TGCGCCAGCCGGTCCAATCAGGGAAATGAGCAGTTCTTC.

CDR3 in amino acids: CASSVDAGQGGTEAFF. CDR3 in DNA: TGTGCCAGCAGCGTAGACGCAGGACAGGGTGGCACTGAAGCTTTCTTT. The chain has TRBV9 and TRBJ1-1; 8 bases fit TRBD1. From germline, CDR1 is SGDLS and CDR2 YYNGEE. J gave up 4 bases and V 0 bases, and 8 bases lay outside the gene matches. This CDR3 is 16 amino acids long.